What follows are 8 T cell receptor beta chains derived from one specimen sequenced in a study of blood T cell repertoires in COVID-19. Repertoires were generated with immunoSEQ multiplex PCR, while TCRdb's copy carries only in-frame clones and drops some. The table lists about 24,000 clones, around 89% of them singletons. Sequences were obtained from peripheral blood. Receptor source: a man aged 70-80 years with acute or convalescent COVID-19.

A note on this clone: Other nucleotide sequences from this sample produce the same CDR3. This sequence joins TRBV29-1 and TRBJ2-7, with TRBD1 matching 9 bases. CDR1 is SQVTM, CDR2 ANQGSEA, per germline. CDR3 length: 12 amino acids. Trimming removed 4 bases from V and 2 bases from J; junction bases left unmatched: 0. This chain's CDR3 is CSVGTGAYEQYF. CDR3 bases: TGCAGCGTTGGGACAGGGGCCTACGAGCAGTACTTC.

This rearrangement joins TRBV18 to TRBJ2-3, with D maybe TRBD1 (6 bases). V dropped 11 bases and J dropped 1 base, with 19 bases sitting between them. Germline CDR1 and CDR2: KGHSH and LQKENI. CDR3 length: 15 residues. The CDR3 DNA reads as TGTGCCGGAATGGCAGGGGTAAGGGGCACAGATACGCAGTATTTT. It is translated as CAGMAGVRGTDTQYF.

As DNA, the CDR3 is TGTGCCAGCACCACCTCGGGGGAAAAACTGTTTTTT. The encoded protein is CASTTSGEKLFF. V gene TRBV28 combines with J gene TRBJ1-4; D not certain. There are 12 residues in the CDR3. The germline V and J ends were trimmed by 7 bases and 8 bases, with 11 bases remaining between them. Germline loops: CDR1 MDHEN, CDR2 SYDVKM.

V gene TRBV28 combines with J gene TRBJ2-2; D perhaps matches TRBD2 (5 bases). The CDR3 sequence is 16 residues long. Germline CDR1 reads MDHEN; CDR2 reads SYDVKM. Trimming shortened V by 3 bases and J by 8 bases, and 19 bases separated the two germline ends. The CDR3: CASSFRLAGGRGELFF. For the CDR3, the DNA is TGTGCCAGCAGTTTTCGGCTAGCCGGAGGAAGGGGGGAGCTGTTTTTT.

The chain couples TRBV14 to TRBJ2-2; D is uncertain. Trimming took off 4 bases at V and 0 bases at J, with 12 bases between the two ends. This CDR3 has 16 residues. From germline, CDR1 is SGHDN and CDR2 FVKESK. The CDR3 loop is CASSPRLSANTGELFF. DNA for the CDR3: TGTGCCAGCAGCCCTAGGCTATCCGCGAACACCGGGGAGCTGTTTTTT.

V is TRBV29-1 and J is TRBJ1-1, with D uncertain. Germline CDR1 is SQVTM and CDR2 is ANQGSEA. V shed 4 bases and J shed 11 bases, with 11 bases lying between them. The CDR3 contains 10 residues. The CDR3 sequence is CSVAAGAAFF. CDR3 DNA: TGCAGCGTTGCAGCAGGTGCCGCTTTCTTT.

The V gene is TRBV12-3 or TRBV12-4, the J gene TRBJ1-5; D is unclear. The CDR3 spans 13 residues. Trimming stripped 1 base from V and 6 bases from J, with 7 bases between. The CDR3 DNA follows: TGTGCCAGCAGTTTAGACGGTGGTCAGCCCCAGCATTTT. It codes for CASSLDGGQPQHF.

The V call is TRBV28, the J call TRBJ1-1, with a weak D call TRBD1 (6 bases). V was shortened by 7 bases and J by 7 bases, with 19 bases between the two germline ends. CDR1 MDHEN and CDR2 SYDVKM come from the germline V gene. CDR3 length: 14 amino acids. CDR3 in DNA: TGTGCCAGCATTCAGGGGCGGAGGACGGGTGAAGCTTTCTTT. Its translation is CASIQGRRTGEAFF.